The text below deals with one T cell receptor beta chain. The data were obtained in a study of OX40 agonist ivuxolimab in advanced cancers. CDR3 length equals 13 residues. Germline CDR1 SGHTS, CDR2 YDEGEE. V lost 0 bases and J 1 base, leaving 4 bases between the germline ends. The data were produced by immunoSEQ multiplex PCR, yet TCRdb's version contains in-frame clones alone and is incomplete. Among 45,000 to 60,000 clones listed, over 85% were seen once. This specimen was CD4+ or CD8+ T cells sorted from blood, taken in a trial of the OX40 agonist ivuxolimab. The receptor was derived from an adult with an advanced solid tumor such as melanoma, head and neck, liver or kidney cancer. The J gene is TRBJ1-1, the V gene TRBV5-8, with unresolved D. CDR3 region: CASSLDQNTEAFF. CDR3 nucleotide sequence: TGTGCCAGCAGCTTGGACCAGAACACTGAAGCTTTCTTT.